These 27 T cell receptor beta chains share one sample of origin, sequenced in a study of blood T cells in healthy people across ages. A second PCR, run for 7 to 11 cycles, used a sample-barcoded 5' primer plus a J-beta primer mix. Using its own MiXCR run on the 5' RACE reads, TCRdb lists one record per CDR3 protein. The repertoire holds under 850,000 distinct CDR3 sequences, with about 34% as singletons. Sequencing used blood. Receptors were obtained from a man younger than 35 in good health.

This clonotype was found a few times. The CDR3 bases are TGTGCCAGCAGCCTAAGCGGGGGCGTCTACAATGAGCAGTTCTTC. Encoded protein: CASSLSGGVYNEQFF. The rearrangement uses TRBV12-3 or TRBV12-4 and TRBJ2-1, with 8 bases fitting TRBD2. After removal of 6 bases from V and 3 bases from J, the junction contained 7 bases not matched to a gene. The CDR3 runs to 15 residues.

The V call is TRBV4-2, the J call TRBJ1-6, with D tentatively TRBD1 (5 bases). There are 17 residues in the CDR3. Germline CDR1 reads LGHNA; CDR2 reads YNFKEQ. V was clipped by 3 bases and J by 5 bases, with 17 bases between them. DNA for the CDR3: TGTGCCAGCAGCCAGCCGCAGGGTGCCGGCGATAATTCACCCCTCCACTTT. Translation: CASSQPQGAGDNSPLHF.

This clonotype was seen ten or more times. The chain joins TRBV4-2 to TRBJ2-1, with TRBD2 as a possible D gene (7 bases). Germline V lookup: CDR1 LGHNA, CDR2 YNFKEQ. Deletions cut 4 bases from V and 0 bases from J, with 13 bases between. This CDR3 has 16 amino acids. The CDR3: CASSLGRGPSYNEQFF. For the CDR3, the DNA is TGTGCCAGCAGCCTTGGGCGGGGGCCCTCCTACAATGAGCAGTTCTTC.

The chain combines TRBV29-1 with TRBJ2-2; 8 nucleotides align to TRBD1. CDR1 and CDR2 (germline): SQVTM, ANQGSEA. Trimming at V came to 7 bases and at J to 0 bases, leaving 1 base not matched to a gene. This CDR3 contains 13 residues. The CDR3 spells CSGQGTNTGELFF. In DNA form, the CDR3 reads TGCAGCGGACAGGGGACGAACACCGGGGAGCTGTTTTTT.

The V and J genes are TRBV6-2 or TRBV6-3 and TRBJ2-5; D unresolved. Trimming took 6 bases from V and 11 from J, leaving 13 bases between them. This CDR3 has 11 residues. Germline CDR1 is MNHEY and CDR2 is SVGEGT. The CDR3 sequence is CASSSSWVQYF. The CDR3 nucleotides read TGTGCCAGCAGCTCCAGCTGGGTGCAGTACTTC.

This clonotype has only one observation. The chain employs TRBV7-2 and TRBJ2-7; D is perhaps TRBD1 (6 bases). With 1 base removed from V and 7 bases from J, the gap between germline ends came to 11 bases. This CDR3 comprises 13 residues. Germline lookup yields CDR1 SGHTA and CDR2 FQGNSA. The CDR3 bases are TGTGCCAGCAGCTTAGTGGGGGCTAATGAGCAGTACTTC. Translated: CASSLVGANEQYF. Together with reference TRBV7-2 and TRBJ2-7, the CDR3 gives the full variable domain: GAGVSQSPSNKVTEKGKDVELRCDPISGHTALYWYRQSLGQGLEFLIYFQGNSAPDKSGLPSDRFSAERTGGSVSTLTIQRTQQEDSAVYLCASSLVGANEQYFGPGTRLTVT.

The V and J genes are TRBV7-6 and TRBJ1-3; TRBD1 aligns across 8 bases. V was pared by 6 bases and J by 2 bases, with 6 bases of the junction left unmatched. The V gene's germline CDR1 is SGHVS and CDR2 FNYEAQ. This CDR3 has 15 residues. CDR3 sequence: CASSPGQGPGNTIYF. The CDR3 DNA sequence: TGTGCCAGCAGTCCAGGACAGGGCCCTGGAAACACCATATATTTT.

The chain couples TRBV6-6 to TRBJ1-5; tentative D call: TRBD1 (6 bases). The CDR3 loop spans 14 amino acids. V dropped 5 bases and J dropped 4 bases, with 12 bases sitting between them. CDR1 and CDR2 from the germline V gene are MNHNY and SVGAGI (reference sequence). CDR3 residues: CASSPGTTNQPQHF. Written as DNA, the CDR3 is TGTGCCAGCAGTCCAGGGACAACGAATCAGCCCCAGCATTTT.

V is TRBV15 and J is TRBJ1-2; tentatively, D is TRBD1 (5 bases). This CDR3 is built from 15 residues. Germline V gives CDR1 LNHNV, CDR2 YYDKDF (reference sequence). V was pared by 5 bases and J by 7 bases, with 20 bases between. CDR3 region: CATSGIKQATCGYTF. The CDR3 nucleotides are TGTGCCACCAGCGGGATAAAACAGGCGACTTGTGGCTACACCTTC.

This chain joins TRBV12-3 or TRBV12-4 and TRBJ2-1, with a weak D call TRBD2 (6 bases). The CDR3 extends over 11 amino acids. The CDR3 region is CAGGSYNEQFF. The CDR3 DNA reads TGTGCGGGAGGCTCCTACAATGAGCAGTTCTTC.

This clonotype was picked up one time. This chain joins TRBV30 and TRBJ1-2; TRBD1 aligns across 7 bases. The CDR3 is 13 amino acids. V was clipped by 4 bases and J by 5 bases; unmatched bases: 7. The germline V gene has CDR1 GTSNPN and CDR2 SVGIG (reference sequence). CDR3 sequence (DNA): TGTGCCTGGATCAGTCAACAGGGGTATGGCTACACCTTC. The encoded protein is CAWISQQGYGYTF.

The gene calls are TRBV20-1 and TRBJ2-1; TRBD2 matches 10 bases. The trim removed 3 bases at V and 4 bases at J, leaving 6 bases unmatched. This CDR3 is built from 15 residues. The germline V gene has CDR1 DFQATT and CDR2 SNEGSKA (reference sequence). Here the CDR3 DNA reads TGCAGTGCTAGGGGCCCTAGCGGGGGATACAATGAGCAGTTCTTC. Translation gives CSARGPSGGYNEQFF.

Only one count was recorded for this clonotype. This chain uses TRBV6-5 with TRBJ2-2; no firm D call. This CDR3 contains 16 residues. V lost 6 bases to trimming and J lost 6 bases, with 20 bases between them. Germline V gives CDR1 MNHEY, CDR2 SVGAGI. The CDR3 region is CASSYEVGPGPGELFF. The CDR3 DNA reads TGTGCCAGCAGCTATGAGGTCGGGCCAGGACCCGGGGAGCTGTTTTTT.

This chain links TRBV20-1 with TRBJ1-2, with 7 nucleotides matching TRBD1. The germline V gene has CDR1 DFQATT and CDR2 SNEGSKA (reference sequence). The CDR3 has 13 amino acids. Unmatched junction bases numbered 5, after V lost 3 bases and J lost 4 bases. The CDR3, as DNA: TGCAGTGCTAGGACGGGACAGTCCTATGGCTACACCTTC. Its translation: CSARTGQSYGYTF.

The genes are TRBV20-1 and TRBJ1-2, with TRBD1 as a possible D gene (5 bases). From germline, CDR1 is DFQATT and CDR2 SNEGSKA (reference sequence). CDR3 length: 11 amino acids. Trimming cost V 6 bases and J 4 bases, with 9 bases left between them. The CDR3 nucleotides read TGCAGTGCGATCAGGGTCTATGGCTACACCTTC. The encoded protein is CSAIRVYGYTF.

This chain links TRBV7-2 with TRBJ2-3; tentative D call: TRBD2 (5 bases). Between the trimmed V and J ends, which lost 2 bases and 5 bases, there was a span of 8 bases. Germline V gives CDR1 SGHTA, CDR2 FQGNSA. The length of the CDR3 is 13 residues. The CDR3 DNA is TGTGCCAGCAGCTTAAGGAGGAGAGATACGCAGTATTTT. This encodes CASSLRRRDTQYF.

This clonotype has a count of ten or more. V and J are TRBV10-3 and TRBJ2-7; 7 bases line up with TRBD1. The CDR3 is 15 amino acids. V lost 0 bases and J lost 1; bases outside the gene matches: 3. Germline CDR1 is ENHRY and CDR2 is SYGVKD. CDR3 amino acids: CAISESWDSSYEQYF. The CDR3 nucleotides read TGTGCCATCAGTGAGTCGTGGGACAGTTCCTACGAGCAGTACTTC.

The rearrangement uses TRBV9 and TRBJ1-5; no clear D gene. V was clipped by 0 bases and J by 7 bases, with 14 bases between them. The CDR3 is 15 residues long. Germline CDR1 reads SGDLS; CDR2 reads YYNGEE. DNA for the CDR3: TGTGCCAGCAGCGTAGAAGGTTCGCCGTCACAGCCCCAGCATTTT. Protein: CASSVEGSPSQPQHF.

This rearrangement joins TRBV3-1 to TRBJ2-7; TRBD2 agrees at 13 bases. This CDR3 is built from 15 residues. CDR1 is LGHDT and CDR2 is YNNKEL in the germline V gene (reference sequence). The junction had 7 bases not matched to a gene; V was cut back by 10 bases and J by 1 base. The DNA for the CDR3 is TGTGCCACCTCCGCGGGACTAGCGGGATCCTACGAGCAGTACTTC. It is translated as CATSAGLAGSYEQYF.

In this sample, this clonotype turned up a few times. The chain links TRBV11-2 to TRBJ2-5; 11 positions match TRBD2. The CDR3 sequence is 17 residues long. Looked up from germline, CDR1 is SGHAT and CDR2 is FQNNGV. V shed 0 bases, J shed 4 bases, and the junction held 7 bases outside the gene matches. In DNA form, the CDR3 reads TGTGCCAGCAGCTTAGAAGGGCTAGCGGGGGGCGGAGAGACCCAGTACTTC. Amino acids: CASSLEGLAGGGETQYF.

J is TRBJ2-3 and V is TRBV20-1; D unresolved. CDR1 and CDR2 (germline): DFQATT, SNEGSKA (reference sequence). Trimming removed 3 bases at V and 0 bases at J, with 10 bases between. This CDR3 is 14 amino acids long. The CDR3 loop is CSASLQVSTDTQYF. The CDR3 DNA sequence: TGCAGTGCTAGTTTGCAGGTTAGCACAGATACGCAGTATTTT.

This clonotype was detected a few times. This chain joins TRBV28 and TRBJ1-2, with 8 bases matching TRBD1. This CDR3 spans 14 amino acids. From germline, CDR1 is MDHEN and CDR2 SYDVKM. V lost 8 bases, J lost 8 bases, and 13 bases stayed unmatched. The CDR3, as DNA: TGTGCCAGCGCAATGCCGGGACAGGCCAAAGGCTACACCTTC. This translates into CASAMPGQAKGYTF.

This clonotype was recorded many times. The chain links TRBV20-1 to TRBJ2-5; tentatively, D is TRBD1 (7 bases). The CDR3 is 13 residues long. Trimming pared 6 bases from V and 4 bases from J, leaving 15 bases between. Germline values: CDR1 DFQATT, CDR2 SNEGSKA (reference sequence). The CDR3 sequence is CSARQGGRETQYF. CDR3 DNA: TGCAGTGCGAGGCAGGGGGGAAGAGAGACCCAGTACTTC.

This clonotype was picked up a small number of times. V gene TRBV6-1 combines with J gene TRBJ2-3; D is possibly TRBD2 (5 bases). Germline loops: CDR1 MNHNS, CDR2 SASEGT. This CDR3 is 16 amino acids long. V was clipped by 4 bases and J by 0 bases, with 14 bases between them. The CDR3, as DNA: TGTGCCAGCAGTGGCCCCCGGGGTTTCAGCACAGATACGCAGTATTTT. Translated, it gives CASSGPRGFSTDTQYF.

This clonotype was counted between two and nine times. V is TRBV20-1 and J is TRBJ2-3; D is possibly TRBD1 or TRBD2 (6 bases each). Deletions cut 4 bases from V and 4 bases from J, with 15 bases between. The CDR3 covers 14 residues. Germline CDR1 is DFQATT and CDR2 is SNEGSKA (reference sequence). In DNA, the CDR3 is TGCAGTGCTACGAGGGGGGCCGGCGCAGATACGCAGTATTTT. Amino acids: CSATRGAGADTQYF.

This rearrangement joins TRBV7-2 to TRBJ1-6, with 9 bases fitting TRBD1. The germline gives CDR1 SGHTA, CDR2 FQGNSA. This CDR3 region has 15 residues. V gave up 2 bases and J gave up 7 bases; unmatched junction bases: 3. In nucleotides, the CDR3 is TGTGCCAGCAGCTTATTTGGGACAGGGAATTCACCCCTCCACTTT. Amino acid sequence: CASSLFGTGNSPLHF.

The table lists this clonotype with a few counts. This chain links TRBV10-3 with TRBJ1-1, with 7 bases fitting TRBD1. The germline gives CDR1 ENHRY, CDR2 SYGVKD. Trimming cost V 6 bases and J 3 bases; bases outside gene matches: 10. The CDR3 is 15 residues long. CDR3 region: CAISRQGGRDTEAFF. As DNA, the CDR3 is TGTGCCATCAGCCGACAGGGTGGTCGTGACACTGAAGCTTTCTTT.